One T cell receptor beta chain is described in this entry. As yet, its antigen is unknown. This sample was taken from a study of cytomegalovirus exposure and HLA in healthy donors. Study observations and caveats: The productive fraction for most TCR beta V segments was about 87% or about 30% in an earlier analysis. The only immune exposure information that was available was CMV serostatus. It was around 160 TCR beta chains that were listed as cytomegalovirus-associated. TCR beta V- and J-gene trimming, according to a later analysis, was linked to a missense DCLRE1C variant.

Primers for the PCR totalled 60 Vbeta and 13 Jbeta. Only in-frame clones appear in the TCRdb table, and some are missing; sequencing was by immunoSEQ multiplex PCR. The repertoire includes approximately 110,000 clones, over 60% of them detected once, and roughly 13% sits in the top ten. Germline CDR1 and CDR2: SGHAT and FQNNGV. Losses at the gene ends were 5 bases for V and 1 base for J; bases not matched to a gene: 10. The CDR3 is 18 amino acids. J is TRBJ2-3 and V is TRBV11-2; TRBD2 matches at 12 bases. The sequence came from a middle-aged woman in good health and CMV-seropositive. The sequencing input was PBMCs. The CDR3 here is CASSLRLAGEGRTDTQYF. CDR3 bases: TGTGCCAGCAGCCTCCGACTAGCGGGAGAAGGTCGCACAGATACGCAGTATTTT.